This T cell receptor (beta chain) was recorded in a study of T cell repertoires in cytomegalovirus infection. About the research overall: Use of recently identified HLA-C-restricted and well-studied HLA-B-restricted CMV epitopes was part of the study. From public TCR beta signatures came an indication of both CMV infection and matching HLA type.

TCRdb reprocessed the reads via MiXCR and lists one record per CDR3 protein. The table lists approximately 1,000,000 distinct CDR3 sequences, 30% to 40% of them singletons. CDR1 is SGDLS and CDR2 is YYNGEE in the germline V gene. CDR3 length: 12 amino acids. Trimming cost V 4 bases and J 8 bases, with 12 bases left between them. General observations from the study: There were HLA-C-restricted CMV-specific TCR beta clonotypes dominating the ex vivo response.

Comment on this clonotype: Its matching antigen is unknown.

The origin of this receptor is a human donor in good health (CMV status not recorded). Some clones in this sample may be carry-over from other donors' samples. V usage is TRBV9 and J usage is TRBJ1-2; D remains unclear. Here the sequenced sample was cultured CD8+ T cells from PBMCs, taken from culture after CMV antigen stimulation. Here the CDR3 reads CASSKDNKGYTF. CDR3 nucleotides: TGTGCCAGCAGCAAAGATAATAAGGGCTACACCTTC.